The rows below give T cell receptor beta chains drawn from one sample of a study of cytomegalovirus exposure and HLA in healthy donors. The data were produced by immunoSEQ multiplex PCR, yet TCRdb's version contains in-frame clones alone and is incomplete. Of tens of thousands of clones in the sample, 94% were seen once. Sequenced input: PBMCs. These receptors all stem from a woman younger than 30 in good health and CMV-seronegative. CDR3s leave out the opening cysteine and the closing phenylalanine or tryptophan. The D gene is left open where the match is weak.

TRBJ2-7	TRBV5-1	14	TRBD1	ASSSGQGLIQYEQY
TRBJ2-2	TRBV6-5	13	-	ASSSNPGWTGELF
TRBJ2-7	TRBV7-6	11	-	ASSLSTSYEQY
TRBJ2-2	TRBV7-3	19	-	ASSPSNRRLSRPTNTGELF
TRBJ2-6	TRBV6-1	13	-	ASSLPLSGANVLT
TRBJ1-1	TRBV6-6	11	-	ASSYSLEGRAF
TRBJ1-1	TRBV2	14	-	ARGEGQVFENTEAF
TRBJ2-7	TRBV5-4	12	-	ASKIQDGPYEQY
TRBJ2-7	TRBV7-8	11	-	ASSSPIFYEQY
TRBJ2-2	TRBV28	13	TRBD1	ASSSAGTGKGELF
TRBJ1-1	TRBV7-9	14	TRBD1	ASSSPGQKMVTEAF
TRBJ1-2	TRBV5-1	13	TRBD1	ASSFNNRGIYGYT
TRBJ2-1	TRBV5-4	13	-	ASSLDLKSSLEQF
TRBJ2-7	TRBV5-8	14	TRBD2	ASSSNPGGINYEQY
TRBJ2-1	TRBV15	12	-	ATSRDGEHNEQF
TRBJ1-1	TRBV15	15	-	ATSRESRPGMNTEAF
TRBJ2-7	TRBV6-5	14	TRBD1	ASSYSGDRSLYEQY
TRBJ2-1	TRBV9	14	TRBD2	ASSVSRETSSNEQF
TRBJ2-7	TRBV13	16	TRBD2	ASSLGRLAGTISYEQY
TRBJ2-1	TRBV6-1	13	TRBD2	ASSEPAGAYNEQF
TRBJ2-7	TRBV15	10	-	ATSSIAGEQY
TRBJ1-4	TRBV7-6	14	-	ASSPNRFSTNEKLF
TRBJ2-1	TRBV4-1	14	TRBD2	ASSQTAGDPYNEQF
TRBJ2-5	TRBV11-3	13	-	ASSSNPRQQETQY
TRBJ2-5	TRBV6-1	14	-	ASSEAPDWTQETQY
TRBJ2-7	TRBV13	12	-	ASSLGGPPYEQY
TRBJ1-3	TRBV7-2	13	-	ASSLQVSSGNTIY
TRBJ2-7	TRBV2	13	TRBD1	ASALTGSLSYEQY
TRBJ1-5	TRBV30	14	TRBD1	AWSRQGVFSNQPQH
TRBJ2-3	TRBV5-5	12	-	ASSFQGGTDTQY
TRBJ2-7	TRBV28	11	TRBD1	ASRGQGFGEQY
TRBJ2-7	TRBV19	13	TRBD1	ASSMGGTGGYEQY
TRBJ1-4	TRBV10-3	13	TRBD1	AISTGQGDLEKLF
TRBJ2-7	TRBV4-1	13	TRBD2	ASSQPLAADYEQY
TRBJ2-1	TRBV6-6	13	-	ASSNRATSYNEQF
TRBJ2-6	TRBV7-9	13	TRBD1	AARDRVSGANVLT
TRBJ2-5	TRBV10-3	12	TRBD1	AIGGTGDQETQY